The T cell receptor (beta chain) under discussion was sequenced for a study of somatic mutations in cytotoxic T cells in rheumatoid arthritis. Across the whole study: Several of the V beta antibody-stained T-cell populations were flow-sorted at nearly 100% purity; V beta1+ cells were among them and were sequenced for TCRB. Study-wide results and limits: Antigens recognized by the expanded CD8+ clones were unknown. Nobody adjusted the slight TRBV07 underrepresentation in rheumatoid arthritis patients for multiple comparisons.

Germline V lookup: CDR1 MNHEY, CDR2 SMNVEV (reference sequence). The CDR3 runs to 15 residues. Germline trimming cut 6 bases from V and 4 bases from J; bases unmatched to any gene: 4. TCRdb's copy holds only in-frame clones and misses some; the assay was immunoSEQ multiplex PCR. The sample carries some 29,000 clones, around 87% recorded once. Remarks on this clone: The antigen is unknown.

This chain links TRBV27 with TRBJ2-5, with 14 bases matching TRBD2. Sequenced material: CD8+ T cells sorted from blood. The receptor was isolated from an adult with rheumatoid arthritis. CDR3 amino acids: CASSPGLAGAETQYF. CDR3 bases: TGTGCCAGCAGCCCGGGACTAGCGGGAGCAGAGACCCAGTACTTC.